These 19 T cell receptor beta chains were sequenced from one sample in a study of blood T cells in healthy people across ages. The authors ran a second PCR of about 6 to 11 cycles using a sample-barcoded 5' primer and a J-beta primer mix. TCRdb re-called the 5' RACE reads with MiXCR, one entry per CDR3 protein. The sample has 630,000 or so distinct CDR3 sequences, about 34% seen once. The sequencing sample was made of blood. The source is a woman older than 75 in good health.

This clonotype was recorded many times. V gene TRBV5-1 combines with J gene TRBJ1-2; 7 bases line up with TRBD1. This CDR3 is 14 amino acids long. The V gene's germline CDR1 is SGHRS and CDR2 YFSETQ. The trim removed 3 bases at V and 6 bases at J, leaving 8 bases unmatched. The CDR3 DNA follows: TGCGCCAGCAGCTCAGGACAGGAGGGCGATGGCTACACCTTC. Translation gives CASSSGQEGDGYTF.

This clonotype has at least ten counts. J is TRBJ1-5 and V is TRBV2; the D is unclear. Germline assignment: CDR1 SNHLY and CDR2 FYNNEI. V was cut by 6 bases and J by 7 bases, with 16 bases left in between. This CDR3 contains 14 residues. The CDR3: CASSRTFGGQPQHF. The CDR3 nucleotides read TGTGCCAGCAGCCGGACCTTTGGCGGGCAGCCCCAGCATTTT.

This chain links TRBV4-2 with TRBJ1-5; no clear D. The V and J ends lost 0 bases and 4 bases respectively, with 7 bases between them. Germline V gene lookup returns CDR1 LGHNA and CDR2 YNFKEQ. The CDR3 has 14 amino acids. The CDR3 DNA reads as TGTGCCAGCAGCCAAGATGCGGGGAATCAGCCCCAGCATTTT. Residues: CASSQDAGNQPQHF.

There are many counts of this clonotype. The chain uses TRBV4-2 and TRBJ1-4; TRBD1 agrees at 9 bases. Germline CDR1 reads LGHNA; CDR2 reads YNFKEQ. V lost 0 bases to trimming and J lost 8 bases; unmatched junction nucleotides: 7. CDR3 length: 16 residues. DNA of the CDR3: TGTGCCAGCAGCCAAGATCCAACAGGGGGCGAAGAAAAACTGTTTTTT. This encodes CASSQDPTGGEEKLFF.

The rearrangement uses TRBV7-2 and TRBJ2-1, with 7 bases lining up with TRBD2. The CDR3 sequence is 15 residues long. The germline CDR1 and CDR2 sequences are SGHTA and FQGNSA. J gave up 7 bases and V 2 bases, and 8 bases lay outside the gene matches. The CDR3 DNA sequence: TGTGCCAGCAGCTTACCACGGGACTATCCGAATGAGCAGTTCTTC. Its translation is CASSLPRDYPNEQFF.

This clonotype was recorded at least ten times. The chain uses TRBV30 and TRBJ2-1; TRBD1 matches at 8 bases. The CDR3 runs 12 residues. Germline CDR1 is GTSNPN and CDR2 is SVGIG (reference sequence). V lost 7 bases, J lost 9 bases, and 8 bases stayed unmatched. DNA for the CDR3: TGTGCCTATTCGGGACAGGTTGGTGAGCAGTTCTTC. Protein product: CAYSGQVGEQFF.

This clonotype was observed a few times. The chain links TRBV6-6 to TRBJ1-5; unclear D gene. The CDR3 is 14 amino acids. V lost 2 bases to trimming and J lost 0 bases, with 5 bases between them. Per the germline V gene, CDR1 is MNHNY and CDR2 is SVGAGI (reference sequence). This CDR3 is CASSYRDSNQPQHF. Here the CDR3 DNA reads TGTGCCAGCAGTTACAGGGATAGCAATCAGCCCCAGCATTTT.

This clonotype has a count of ten or more. The CDR3 loop is CASSLSPRGEKLFF. For the CDR3, the DNA is TGTGCCAGCAGTTTATCCCCTCGAGGGGAAAAACTGTTTTTT. J is TRBJ1-4 and V is TRBV12-3 or TRBV12-4, with D hard to call. CDR3 length: 14 amino acids. The V and J ends lost 2 bases and 8 bases respectively, with 12 bases between them.

As concerns this clonotype: One end of the junction fails to match germline, which may point to a read error. The chain is built from TRBV6-5 and TRBJ1-2; D is ambiguous. Germline-derived CDR1 and CDR2 are MNHEY and SVGAGI. There are 13 residues in the CDR3. The CDR3 DNA sequence: TGTGCCAGCAGTCGTGCCGGGAACTATGGCCACACCTTC. Protein sequence: CASSRAGNYGHTF.

The CDR3 DNA sequence: TGCAGTGCTAGAGATAAGAAGGGCCTGAACACTGAAGCTTTCTTT. It codes for CSARDKKGLNTEAFF. The rearrangement uses TRBV20-1 and TRBJ1-1; D is unclear. Germline V lookup: CDR1 DFQATT, CDR2 SNEGSKA (reference sequence). The CDR3 covers 15 residues. V was clipped by 0 bases and J by 0 bases, with 11 bases between them.

The chain links TRBV2 to TRBJ1-2; 9 bases agree with TRBD1. Germline values: CDR1 SNHLY, CDR2 FYNNEI. The CDR3 runs to 15 residues. J was trimmed by 5 bases and V by 0 bases; bases with no gene match: 4. CDR3 coding DNA: TGTGCCAGCAGTGAAGCCCGACAGGGGGTTTATGGCTACACCTTC. Residues: CASSEARQGVYGYTF.

This clonotype occurred once. The chain has TRBV6-5 and TRBJ2-7; TRBD1 or TRBD2 may be the D gene (5 bases each). Trimming stripped 5 bases from V and 3 bases from J, with 23 bases between. Per germline, CDR1 MNHEY and CDR2 SVGAGI. This CDR3 has 17 amino acids. This CDR3 is CASSLLGSGTLDYEQYF. CDR3 bases: TGTGCCAGCAGTCTACTCGGTTCTGGGACGTTGGACTACGAGCAGTACTTC.

V is TRBV12-3 or TRBV12-4 and J is TRBJ1-5; the D is unclear. The CDR3 runs 12 residues. V was shortened by 2 bases and J by 6 bases, with 5 bases between the two germline ends. The CDR3 DNA follows: TGTGCCAGCAGTTTAAGTCCTCAGCCCCAGCATTTT. This sequence encodes CASSLSPQPQHF.

This rearrangement joins TRBV4-3 to TRBJ2-6, with TRBD1 matching over 9 bases. The CDR3 extends over 19 amino acids. V shed 3 bases, J shed 0 bases, and the junction held 9 bases outside the gene matches. Germline-derived CDR1 and CDR2 are LGHNA and YSLEER. The CDR3 loop is CASSHSRTGDHSGANVLTF. Written as DNA, the CDR3 is TGCGCCAGCAGCCACTCGAGGACAGGGGACCACTCTGGGGCCAACGTCCTGACTTTC.

Note on this clonotype: This sequence may be a read error, since a much larger clone differs from it by one base. J is TRBJ2-7 and V is TRBV20-1; either TRBD1 or TRBD2 may fit D (6 bases each). Germline V gene sequence: CDR1 DFQATT, CDR2 SNEGSKA (reference sequence). This CDR3 is 12 amino acids long. The CDR3 protein is CRALFGGDEQYF. The CDR3 DNA is TGCAGGGCCCTCTTCGGGGGCGACGAGCAGTACTTC.

The rearrangement uses TRBV7-2 and TRBJ2-5; TRBD1 agrees at 11 bases. The CDR3 extends over 16 amino acids. The ends lost 3 bases at V and 4 bases at J; junction bases unmatched: 7. CDR1 SGHTA and CDR2 FQGNSA come from the germline V gene. The CDR3 reads CASSLQVGQGGETQYF. CDR3 sequence (DNA): TGTGCCAGCAGCTTGCAAGTGGGACAGGGGGGAGAGACCCAGTACTTC. The full variable domain, rest sourced from reference TRBV7-2 and TRBJ2-5, is GAGVSQSPSNKVTEKGKDVELRCDPISGHTALYWYRQSLGQGLEFLIYFQGNSAPDKSGLPSDRFSAERTGGSVSTLTIQRTQQEDSAVYLCASSLQVGQGGETQYFGPGTRLLVL.

V is TRBV5-6 and J is TRBJ2-1; 8 nucleotides align to TRBD2. The CDR3 is made up of 15 amino acids. V shed 6 bases and J 2 bases; nucleotides not matched to a gene: 7. CDR1 and CDR2 from the germline V gene are SGHDT and YYEEEE. CDR3 coding DNA: TGTGCCAGCACCCAAGCGGGAGTTCCCTACAATGAGCAGTTCTTC. This translates into CASTQAGVPYNEQFF.

In its sample, this clonotype was seen many times. This chain connects TRBV7-3 to TRBJ1-3; the match to TRBD1 covers 9 bases. V dropped 5 bases and J dropped 3; count of bases not matched to a gene: 5. The germline V gene encodes CDR1 SGHTA and CDR2 FQGTGA. CDR3 length: 15 residues. The CDR3 coding sequence is TGTGCCAGCAGCCGAGGACAGGGGTTTGGAAACACCATATATTTT. Encoded protein: CASSRGQGFGNTIYF.

This clonotype was recorded at least ten times. Mismatch with germline at one junction end may stem from a read error. V is TRBV7-3 and J is TRBJ2-1, with 9 bases identical to TRBD1. The germline V gene has CDR1 SGHTA and CDR2 FQGTGA. The CDR3 is 15 residues long. This chain's CDR3 is CASSSPGQGYNEQFF. The CDR3 region has the DNA TGCGCCAGCAGCTCCCCGGGACAGGGCTACAATGAGCAGTTCTTC.